This TCR beta chain was identified in a study of Ad26.COV2.S vaccination and SARS-CoV-2 variants. Germline V gives CDR1 MDHEN, CDR2 SYDVKM. The CDR3 covers 11 residues. Libraries were prepared by immunoSEQ multiplex PCR; TCRdb keeps only in-frame clonotypes and omits some of them. The data hold 300,000 to 350,000 clones, with approximately 86% observed a single time. The treatment is: roughly 20 received Ad26.COV2.S at low or high dose, single or two shots; 5 received placebo; per-sample allocation not given. Specimens were obtained on day 63 following the first vaccine or placebo injection. SARS-CoV-2 spike from the Wuhan strain was encoded by the vaccine, an Ad26 vector.

V usage is TRBV28 and J usage is TRBJ2-1; D is uncertain. This specimen consisted of peripheral blood, obtained in a trial of Ad26.COV2.S vaccine versus placebo. This sequence originates from a person between 18 and 65 years old who received the Ad26.COV2.S COVID-19 vaccine or a placebo. In DNA form, the CDR3 reads TGTGAGGCGTCGGACTACAATGAGCAGTTCTTC. Its protein product is CEASDYNEQFF.